One T cell receptor (beta chain) is described in this entry. The data were taken from a study of radiotherapy plus CTLA-4 blockade in lung cancer. Some clones are missing from TCRdb's copy, which holds only in-frame ones; the method was immunoSEQ multiplex PCR. The sample consists of under 95,000 clones, about 78% of them appearing once. Specimen: peripheral blood, collected from a patient treated with radiotherapy plus ipilimumab. This clonotype was obtained from a human donor with non-small cell lung cancer whose response to radiotherapy plus ipilimumab could not be evaluated. Some clones in this sample may be carry-over from other donors' samples.

Written as DNA, the CDR3 is TGCGCCAGCAGCTTGGGGGCATGGGCAGATACGCAGTATTTT. It yields the protein CASSLGAWADTQYF. The J gene is TRBJ2-3, the V gene TRBV5-1; D gene uncertain. This CDR3 has 14 amino acids. Trimming took off 0 bases at V and 4 bases at J, with 9 bases between the two ends. Germline CDR1 is SGHRS and CDR2 is YFSETQ.